These 20 T cell receptor beta chains originate from one sample sequenced in a study of OX40 agonist ivuxolimab in advanced cancers. The table came from immunoSEQ multiplex PCR; TCRdb's copy has only in-frame clones and leaves some out. This table holds thousands of clones, 65% to 70% found once. This specimen consisted of CD4+ or CD8+ T cells sorted from blood, obtained in a trial of the OX40 agonist ivuxolimab. The receptors shown here come from an adult with an advanced solid tumor such as melanoma, head and neck, liver or kidney cancer.

The gene calls are TRBV9 and TRBJ2-7; 8 nucleotides align to TRBD2. The CDR3 loop spans 16 amino acids. V dropped 0 bases and J dropped 1; count of bases not matched to a gene: 6. CDR1 SGDLS and CDR2 YYNGEE come from the germline V gene. The DNA of the CDR3 is TGTGCCAGCAGCGTAGCTTCGCGGGAGGAATCCTACGAGCAGTACTTC. Amino acids: CASSVASREESYEQYF.

This rearrangement joins TRBV27 to TRBJ2-1; D remains ambiguous. Germline V gene data show CDR1 as MNHEY and CDR2 as SMNVEV (reference sequence). The CDR3 has 14 residues. V was trimmed by 5 bases and J by 1 base, leaving 9 bases between them. CDR3 sequence: CASSTLGSYNEQFF. CDR3 in DNA: TGTGCCAGCAGTACCCTTGGGTCCTACAATGAGCAGTTCTTC.

This sequence joins TRBV2 and TRBJ2-2; D gene ambiguous. This CDR3 contains 13 residues. Between the trimmed V and J ends, which lost 2 bases and 3 bases, there was a span of 4 bases. Germline V gene sequence: CDR1 SNHLY, CDR2 FYNNEI. CDR3 residues: CASSETHTGELFF. CDR3 nucleotide sequence: TGTGCCAGCAGTGAAACCCACACCGGGGAGCTGTTTTTT.

This chain uses TRBV14 with TRBJ1-3; 10 bases match TRBD1. CDR1 and CDR2 (germline): SGHDN, FVKESK. With 0 bases clipped from V and 0 bases from J, the junction kept 8 bases outside the gene matches. The CDR3 consists of 19 residues. The CDR3 reads CASSQELGTGAFSGNTIYF. The CDR3 nucleotides read TGTGCCAGCAGCCAAGAATTGGGGACAGGGGCCTTCTCTGGAAACACCATATATTTT. The full variable domain, with the rest looked up from reference TRBV14 and TRBJ1-3, is EAGVTQFPSHSVIEKGQTVTLRCDPISGHDNLYWYRRVMGKEIKFLLHFVKESKQDESGMPNNRFLAERTGGTYSTLKVQPAELEDSGVYFCASSQELGTGAFSGNTIYFGEGSWLTVV.

The J gene is TRBJ1-1, the V gene TRBV20-1; D not certain. Germline V gene sequence: CDR1 DFQATT, CDR2 SNEGSKA (reference sequence). There are 11 residues in the CDR3. V shed 4 bases and J shed 6 bases, with 9 bases lying between them. The chain's CDR3 is CSAKRSAEAFF. The CDR3 DNA follows: TGCAGTGCTAAGAGGAGTGCTGAAGCTTTCTTT.

The table lists this clone with a few counts. The chain joins TRBV4-2 to TRBJ2-1, with 9 positions matching TRBD1. The CDR3 consists of 14 residues. Germline V gene sequence: CDR1 LGHNA, CDR2 YNFKEQ. The J segment lost 8 bases and the V segment lost 5 bases, leaving 7 bases of the junction unmatched. CDR3 loop: CASSGDRAVYEQFF. The CDR3 coding sequence is TGTGCCAGCAGCGGGGACAGGGCGGTGTATGAGCAGTTCTTC.

The V and J genes are TRBV6-1 and TRBJ1-1; D uncertain. The V gene's germline CDR1 is MNHNS and CDR2 SASEGT. Trimming took 1 base from V and 1 from J, leaving 10 bases between them. The CDR3 is 15 amino acids. The CDR3 protein is CASSEDERTNTEAFF. CDR3 in DNA: TGTGCCAGCAGTGAAGACGAAAGAACGAACACTGAAGCTTTCTTT.

This clone came up a few times. The chain employs TRBV28 and TRBJ2-7; TRBD2 matches at 8 bases. Germline-derived CDR1 and CDR2 are MDHEN and SYDVKM. CDR3 length: 16 residues. Trimming removed 3 bases from V and 0 bases from J; junction bases left unmatched: 7. The CDR3 reads CASSFPTSGRSYEQYF. CDR3 nucleotide sequence: TGTGCCAGCAGTTTCCCAACTAGCGGACGCTCCTACGAGCAGTACTTC.

V and J are TRBV11-2 and TRBJ1-2, with TRBD1 identical over 9 bases. The CDR3 consists of 16 residues. Per the germline V gene, CDR1 is SGHAT and CDR2 is FQNNGV. Trimming cost V 1 base and J 4 bases; bases outside gene matches: 7. The CDR3 DNA sequence: TGTGCCAGCAGCTTAGGAATGACAGGGGGTGGCTATGGCTACACCTTC. It yields the protein CASSLGMTGGGYGYTF.

V gene TRBV19 combines with J gene TRBJ2-1, with D perhaps matching TRBD1 (5 bases). With 3 bases removed from V and 8 bases from J, the gap between germline ends came to 23 bases. This CDR3 is 17 amino acids long. The germline CDR1 and CDR2 sequences are LNHDA and SQIVND (reference sequence). The CDR3 here is CASSMLASGPIGDEQFF. Here the CDR3 DNA reads TGTGCCAGTAGTATGCTGGCCTCCGGGCCGATAGGGGATGAGCAGTTCTTC.

The chain joins TRBV7-9 to TRBJ1-1, with 7 positions matching TRBD1. Germline lookup yields CDR1 SEHNR and CDR2 FQNEAQ (reference sequence). The V gene end was trimmed by 1 base and the J gene end by 11 bases; junction bases not matched to a gene: 4. The CDR3 extends over 12 amino acids. Written as DNA, the CDR3 is TGTGCCAGCAGCTTAGGGGGCAGGGGGGCTTTCTTT. Its protein is CASSLGGRGAFF. Full variable domain (rest looked up from reference TRBV7-9 and TRBJ1-1): DTGVSQNPRHKITKRGQNVTFRCDPISEHNRLYWYRQTLGQGPEFLTYFQNEAQLEKSRLLSDRFSAERPKGSFSTLEIQRTEQGDSAMYLCASSLGGRGAFFGQGTRLTVV.

This clone is a singleton in its sample. The chain carries TRBV6-1 and TRBJ1-1; D possibly corresponds to TRBD1 (6 bases). CDR1 and CDR2 (germline): MNHNS, SASEGT. V was cut by 6 bases and J by 7 bases, with 9 bases left in between. The CDR3 spans 11 residues. This CDR3 reads CASRRGVEAFF. CDR3 nucleotide sequence: TGTGCCAGCAGGAGGGGGGTTGAAGCTTTCTTT.

This rearrangement joins TRBV2 to TRBJ2-3; 10 bases are a match to TRBD2. The CDR3 loop spans 17 amino acids. Germline V gene data show CDR1 as SNHLY and CDR2 as FYNNEI. V shed 1 base and J 6 bases; nucleotides not matched to a gene: 10. The CDR3 DNA follows: TGTGCCAGCAGTGAAGGGGCTAGCGGGAGCTCGTGGGATACGCAGTATTTT. This encodes CASSEGASGSSWDTQYF.

The sample holds many counts of this clone. The gene calls are TRBV14 and TRBJ2-7; D is tentatively TRBD1 or TRBD2 (5 bases each). The V and J ends lost 0 bases and 5 bases respectively, with 5 bases between them. Germline V gives CDR1 SGHDN, CDR2 FVKESK. This CDR3 spans 12 amino acids. The CDR3 loop is CASSQEGDEQYF. CDR3 DNA sequence: TGTGCCAGCAGCCAAGAGGGGGACGAGCAGTACTTC.

At least ten counts were recorded for this clone. The chain joins TRBV14 to TRBJ1-1; a possible D gene is TRBD1 (5 bases). V lost 1 base to trimming and J lost 5 bases, with 14 bases between them. CDR1 SGHDN and CDR2 FVKESK come from the germline V gene. The CDR3 runs to 15 residues. The CDR3 bases are TGTGCCAGCAGCCAAGCCGGGGCGCTGGGAACTGAAGCTTTCTTT. Translation gives CASSQAGALGTEAFF.

This clone was counted a few times. V is TRBV7-8 and J is TRBJ2-1; TRBD1 agrees at 7 bases. Per the germline V gene, CDR1 is SGHVS and CDR2 is FQNEAQ. The CDR3 runs 13 residues. Trimming cost V 5 bases and J 4 bases; bases outside gene matches: 2. The CDR3, as DNA: TGTGCCAGCAGCGAACAGGGGTACAATGAGCAGTTCTTC. As protein: CASSEQGYNEQFF.

This clone has more than one count but fewer than ten. V gene TRBV7-9 combines with J gene TRBJ2-7; 12 bases are a match to TRBD2. The CDR3 contains 12 residues. With 5 bases clipped from V and 11 bases from J, the junction kept 4 bases outside the gene matches. Germline V CDR1 and CDR2: SEHNR, FQNEAQ (reference sequence). The CDR3 sequence: CASSPGLAGKYF. CDR3 DNA: TGTGCCAGCAGCCCCGGACTAGCGGGGAAGTACTTC.

The CDR3 sequence: CASSSTNHNEQFF. The CDR3 DNA follows: TGTGCCAGCAGCTCAACTAACCACAATGAGCAGTTCTTC. The rearrangement joins TRBV11-2 to TRBJ2-1; D uncertain. This CDR3 region has 13 residues. V lost 4 bases and J 5 bases, leaving 9 bases between the germline ends. CDR1 and CDR2 (germline): SGHAT, FQNNGV.

In this sample, this clone turned up once. The rearrangement joins TRBV2 to TRBJ1-1; 7 nucleotides align to TRBD1. Per germline, CDR1 SNHLY and CDR2 FYNNEI. CDR3 length: 15 amino acids. V lost 7 bases to trimming and J lost 1 base; unmatched junction nucleotides: 9. DNA for the CDR3: TGTGCCAGCACGAAATGGCGACAGGGGAACACTGAAGCTTTCTTT. This translates into CASTKWRQGNTEAFF. The full variable domain, completed using reference TRBV2 and TRBJ1-1, is EPEVTQTPSHQVTQMGQEVILRCVPISNHLYFYWYRQILGQKVEFLVSFYNNEISEKSEIFDDQFSVERPDGSNFTLKIRSTKLEDSAMYFCASTKWRQGNTEAFFGQGTRLTVV.

V and J are TRBV20-1 and TRBJ2-7, with a weak D call TRBD2 (6 bases). In germline, CDR1 is DFQATT, CDR2 SNEGSKA (reference sequence). The CDR3 is made up of 11 amino acids. The V gene lost 7 bases and the J gene lost 5 bases, with 12 bases spanning the gap. The DNA of the CDR3 is TGCAGTGTATCAGGCGGGGACGAGCAGTACTTC. The encoded protein is CSVSGGDEQYF.